This TCR beta chain stems from a study of shared clonotypes between healthy human individuals (dated by TCRdb to between 2020 and 2021). General notes on the study: A few men and two women, aged 18 to 49 years, made up the cohort. For each donor, CD4 naive and CD4 memory were each given three plates, CD8 naive was given two plates, and CD8 memory was given one plate. The study deeply sequenced blood TCR repertoires of several healthy adults to estimate repertoire size and the extent of clonotype sharing between individuals. To increase sequencing depth and limit assay-specific biases, different laboratories used diverse techniques to prepare libraries and sequence TCR repertoires. Leukapheresis yielded between about 0.94 and 8.9 billion PBMCs per donor.

Healthy HIV-negative adults with no recently reported acute infections or vaccinations were included as donors. All donors were Caucasian adults living in Nashville, Tennessee, USA. CD4+ T cells were enriched by magnetic negative selection; naive cells were then positively selected on CD45RA, and the negative fraction formed the memory subset. Blood was collected by leukapheresis, and PBMCs were isolated by Ficoll-Histopaque density gradient centrifugation and then cryopreserved in liquid nitrogen vapor phase. Analytical flow cytometry was used to check the purity and quantity of every magnetically sorted T cell population. Each sorted fraction had its genomic DNA isolated and then quantified by UV absorbance on a Nanodrop 2000c. Note on this clone: Its specific antigen is unknown. Base qualities were left out, and no much larger clone turns up one base away.

Using the deep immunoSEQ assay, multiplex PCR amplified TCR CDR3 regions from genomic DNA. For each cell subset, the extracted genomic DNA was distributed evenly across all wells of several immunoSEQ 96-well plates, and each plate served as one replicate. For sorted subsets, each replicate PCR was loaded with 200 ng genomic DNA, equivalent to approximately 33,000 T cell genomes. Purified libraries were measured with a Qubit 3.0 fluorometer, size-checked on a Bioanalyzer 2100, and measured again with the KAPA Library Quantification kit. Every immunoSEQ 96-well plate was sequenced on a dedicated single-read 150-cycle Illumina NextSeq 550 flow cell. Per the authors' processing: Because only junctional sequences without quality scores were contained in the immunoSEQ output, filtering matching that applied to full-length reads could not be performed. To assign V/J genes and CDR3, sequences were annotated using PyIR, a Python wrapper for IgBLAST v1.9, with IMGT germline references. Reads were filtered out if the reads had weak V/J assignments (E-value above 1e-6), no CDR3, stop codons, out-of-frame junctions, or ambiguous translated residues. A V3J clonotype was defined by an identical inferred V gene, J gene, and CDR3 amino acid sequence. The percentage overlap between two repertoires was calculated by dividing the number of shared unique clonotypes by the size of the smaller repertoire. RTK rarefaction, the Chao1 estimator, and Recon v2.1 estimates of unobserved clonotypes were used to assess repertoire richness. Generation probabilities were computed with OLGA for all TCRbeta clonotypes obtained by the gDNA method from several donors. TCRdb re-hosts the immuneACCESS table, in-frame sequences only. Its copies lack some clones; in the studies checked, an unresolved V gene accounts for under half of them, and the cause for the rest is not known. That table supplies the V and J calls and clone size; D and trimming were determined from the DNA. Within this sample are around 2.5 million clones, with approximately 93% of them counted one time only. The leading ten clones occupy 0.36% of the sample.

Overall study outcomes, separate from this receptor: Based on pairwise subsampling, the degree of clonotype sharing among donors was expected to be affected by sequencing depth. Sampling was restricted to blood, and TCR repertoires in tissue are likely to differ from TCR repertoires in blood. Across a handful of donors, about 5% of naive CD4, roughly 3.5% of naive CD8, approximately 2.5% of memory CD4, and approximately 0.4% of memory CD8 clonotypes were shared. Clonotypes shared by all four sorted-subset donors showed higher generation probabilities than non-shared clonotypes. Larger estimated clonotype richness was generally found for naive subsets than for memory subsets. Rarefaction of sorted-subset datasets indicated incomplete sequencing despite the large sequencing depth. The small number of donors limited the genetic and exposure-history diversity represented.

The CDR3 starts with the cysteine, ends with the phenylalanine, and has 15 residues. Just the 45-base CDR3 DNA is kept, in frame starting at base 1. The germline V gene (reference sequence) sets CDR1 to SEHNR and CDR2 to FQNEAQ. At the junction V is shortened by 4 bases and J by 5 bases, with 15 bases in between. The receptor was isolated from a man aged 18 to 30 in good health. Some clones in this sample may be carry-over from other donors' samples. The rearrangement combines TRBV7-9 with TRBJ2-1, with TRBD2 tentatively as D gene (5 bases match). Sample: naive CD4+ T cells from PBMCs. The sample's cell subset or site label, in plain terms: CD45RA+ positively selected. The base sequence is TGTGCCAGCAGCTCCCTGTGGACGGGAAACAATGAGCAGTTCTTC. This encodes CASSSLWTGNNEQFF.